Listed here are 3 T cell receptor beta chains from one sample, sequenced in a study of T cell repertoires in cytomegalovirus infection. TCRdb re-derived calls from the reads in MiXCR, one entry per CDR3 protein. The repertoire includes around 490,000 distinct CDR3 sequences, more than 20% of them detected once, and over 10% sits in the top ten. Material for sequencing was PBMCs. All receptors derive from a human donor in good health (CMV status not recorded). Some clones in this sample may be carry-over from other donors' samples.

The chain uses TRBV14 and TRBJ2-2; TRBD2 is a possible D gene (6 bases). The V end lost 3 bases, the J end lost 6 bases, and 17 bases lay between the germline ends. In germline, CDR1 is SGHDN, CDR2 FVKESK. The CDR3 consists of 16 residues. The CDR3 here is CASSQPTGVLAGELFF. The CDR3 DNA sequence: TGTGCCAGCAGCCAGCCGACGGGGGTCTTAGCCGGGGAGCTGTTTTTT.

This clonotype was seen at least ten times. The chain couples TRBV7-2 to TRBJ2-5; the match to TRBD1 covers 8 bases. The CDR3 spans 14 residues. Germline loops: CDR1 SGHTA, CDR2 FQGNSA. Germline trimming cut 3 bases from V and 1 base from J; bases unmatched to any gene: 1. The CDR3 DNA sequence: TGTGCCAGCAGCTTCGGGACAGGCCAAGAGACCCAGTACTTC. It yields the protein CASSFGTGQETQYF.

The chain carries TRBV20-1 and TRBJ1-1; 7 bases line up with TRBD1. The junction had 11 bases not matched to a gene; V was cut back by 1 base and J by 6 bases. Germline assignment: CDR1 DFQATT and CDR2 SNEGSKA (reference sequence). This CDR3 has 15 residues. As DNA, the CDR3 is TGCAGTGCTAGAGTCTACAGGGGTACGAGCGCTGAAGCTTTCTTT. The encoded protein is CSARVYRGTSAEAFF.